This T cell receptor (beta chain) was captured in a study of T cell responses to AZD1222 COVID-19 vaccine. Notes on the study in general: Females made up more of the donors, who were largely white British, and clonal diversity may have come out too low. Nearly half of unique spike-specific TCRs reportedly avoided B.1.351 and B.1.1.7 mutated regions. Vaccine-associated CD4 TCRs ranged over spike, dominating at 160-218 and 743-854.

The germline V gene encodes CDR1 LGHDT and CDR2 YNNKEL (reference sequence). CDR3 length equals 13 residues. V shed 3 bases and J 10 bases; nucleotides not matched to a gene: 7. TCRdb's copy holds only in-frame clones and misses some; the assay was immunoSEQ multiplex PCR. The sample has about 120,000 clones, 87% seen once; the top ten hold 2% to 3%. As regards this clone: Its antigen is unknown.

The chain is built from TRBV3-1 (or the pseudogene TRBV3-2) and TRBJ1-2; 8 nucleotides agree with TRBD1. This receptor was identified in an adult who received the AZD1222 COVID-19 vaccine. The source was peripheral blood, collected 28 days after the second AZD1222 dose. CDR3 coding DNA: TGTGCCAGCAGCCATCTCGGGACAGGTGCCTACACCTTC. It yields the protein CASSHLGTGAYTF.